Below are 4 T cell receptor beta chains sequenced from a single sample in a study of human T cells and chemical hapten exposure. The time point: pre-sensitization, week 0. The sample's treatment: therapeutic diphenylcyclopropenone sensitization with weekly scalp DPC. One entry per CDR3 protein, called by TCRdb with MiXCR from the RACE reads. The sample holds more than 250,000 distinct CDR3 sequences; more than 6.5% are singletons and the top ten take about 2.5%. Here the sequenced sample was whole blood, taken in connection with sensitization to the hapten diphenylcyclopropenone (DPC). The receptors derive from a woman between 40 and 55 years old with alopecia areata. Some clones in this sample may be carry-over from other donors' samples.

This clonotype was found a few times. This chain connects TRBV9 to TRBJ2-7; possible D gene TRBD2, 6 bases. The germline V and J ends were trimmed by 3 bases and 3 bases, with 10 bases remaining between them. CDR3 length: 13 amino acids. The V gene's germline CDR1 is SGDLS and CDR2 YYNGEE. As DNA, the CDR3 is TGTGCCAGCAGCGCCTACGGGGGCTACGAGCAGTACTTC. Translating it yields CASSAYGGYEQYF.

The J gene is TRBJ2-1, the V gene TRBV29-1, with 12 bases that match TRBD2. J lost 0 bases, V lost 1 base, and 4 bases had no gene match. Germline lookup yields CDR1 SQVTM and CDR2 ANQGSEA. The CDR3 extends over 17 amino acids. Here the CDR3 DNA reads TGCAGCGTTGAAGCTAGCGGGAGGGGAGGCTCCTACAATGAGCAGTTCTTC. This codes for CSVEASGRGGSYNEQFF.

This clonotype was seen a few times. The chain carries TRBV12-3 or TRBV12-4 and TRBJ2-7, with D hard to call. The V end was cut by 3 bases, the J end by 4 bases, with 13 bases between. The CDR3 covers 14 residues. The CDR3 loop reads CASSFTGVQYEQYF. The CDR3 bases are TGTGCCAGCAGTTTTACCGGAGTTCAGTACGAGCAGTACTTC.

The chain carries TRBV28 and TRBJ2-2; weak D call: TRBD1 (6 bases). Germline CDR1 MDHEN, CDR2 SYDVKM. The germline V and J ends were trimmed by 1 base and 3 bases, with 12 bases remaining between them. The CDR3 spans 16 residues. CDR3 amino acids: CASSLSRDIYTGELFF. The CDR3 DNA follows: TGTGCCAGCAGTTTATCCCGGGACATCTACACCGGGGAGCTGTTTTTT.